This is a list of T cell receptor beta chains from one sample in a study of blood T cell repertoires in COVID-19. The data were produced by immunoSEQ multiplex PCR, yet TCRdb's version contains in-frame clones alone and is incomplete. Of around 82,000 clones listed, roughly 90% are singletons. Material: peripheral blood. These receptors were taken from a human donor in a cohort sampled during active COVID-19. Both conserved end residues are part of each CDR3. The D gene is left open where the match is weak.

v_gene	d_gene	j_gene	len	CDR3nt	CDR3aa
TRBV6-2/TRBV6-3	NA	TRBJ1-5	16	TGTGCCAGCAGTTACTCGAGGGAATCCCCTAAATTGGCCCAGCATTTT	CASSYSRESPKLAQHF
TRBV25-1	TRBD1	TRBJ1-5	14	TGTGCCTTGGCCGGGACAGGGGATCGGCAGCCCCAGCATTTT	CALAGTGDRQPQHF
TRBV5-4	TRBD1	TRBJ1-2	15	TGTGCCAGCAGCTGGACAGGGGAGGCTAACTATGGCTACACCTTC	CASSWTGEANYGYTF
TRBV4-1	TRBD1	TRBJ2-7	15	TGCGCCAGCAGCCAAGGATGGGACAGGGTGGACGAGCAGTACTTC	CASSQGWDRVDEQYF
TRBV9	NA	TRBJ2-3	13	TGTGCCAGCAGTGACTACACCGCAGATACGCAGTATTTT	CASSDYTADTQYF
TRBV7-2	NA	TRBJ2-6	15	TGTGCCAGCAGCCCCGGGGTGGCAGGGGCCAACGTCCTGACTTTC	CASSPGVAGANVLTF
TRBV5-6	NA	TRBJ2-3	16	TGTGCCAGCAGCTCCCGAGGGGGCGGGGTGGCAGATACGCAGTATTTT	CASSSRGGGVADTQYF
TRBV10-2	TRBD2	TRBJ2-1	15	TGCGCCAGCAGAGGTCAGAGCGGGGTAGACTATGAGCAGTTCTTC	CASRGQSGVDYEQFF
TRBV5-1	TRBD1	TRBJ1-1	14	TGCGCCAGCAGCTTGGAAGGGGGCTGGGCTGAAGCTTTCTTT	CASSLEGGWAEAFF
TRBV5-1	TRBD1	TRBJ2-5	16	TGCGCCAGCACCCCTACCACTGGGACAGCCCAAGAGACCCAGTACTTC	CASTPTTGTAQETQYF
TRBV7-2	NA	TRBJ1-3	19	TGTGCCAGCAGGGCGGGAGCCTTCCCCGGGACCTTAACTGGAAACACCATATATTTT	CASRAGAFPGTLTGNTIYF
TRBV5-1	TRBD2	TRBJ2-2	17	TGCGCCAGCAGCCCTGGGACTAGCGGGGACCCCACCGGGGAGCTGTTTTTT	CASSPGTSGDPTGELFF